A selection of T cell receptor beta chains follows, all from one sample in a study of T cell responses to AZD1222 COVID-19 vaccine. Clones were read by immunoSEQ multiplex PCR, and TCRdb kept only the in-frame ones, dropping some. The data hold under 120,000 clones, with roughly 90% observed a single time. The sample here was peripheral blood, taken on day 0 of AZD1222 vaccination. These receptors all stem from an adult in good health. The CDR3 runs from the conserved cysteine through the conserved F or W. A D gene is named only where the DNA matches it firmly. Rows may omit the clone size; those that give it use once, few, many or a size class.

>-|TRBJ2-7|-|TRBV5-1|16
TGCGCCAGCAGCACTGATACCGGGACCGGCTCCTACGAGCAGTACTTC
CASSTDTGTGSYEQYF
>-|TRBJ1-4|-|TRBV5-8|13
TGTGCCAGCAGCTTAGAGTCAGTAGGAAAACTGTTTTTT
CASSLESVGKLFF
>-|TRBJ2-2|-|TRBV19|13
TGTGCCAGTAGTATAAGTAGGGGCGAGGAGCTGTTTTTT
CASSISRGEELFF
>-|TRBJ2-3|-|TRBV15|19
TGTGCCACCAGCAGAAGCCCGGGTTTCTCCGGATTCTACACAGATACGCAGTATTTT
CATSRSPGFSGFYTDTQYF
>-|TRBJ2-1|-|TRBV3-1/TRBV3-2|13
TGTGCCAGCAGCCTTGGGGGTTGGTATGAGCAGTTCTTC
CASSLGGWYEQFF
>-|TRBJ1-2|TRBD1|TRBV19|12
TGTGCCATCAGGACAGGAGGCTATGGCTACACCTTC
CAIRTGGYGYTF
>-|TRBJ2-5|-|TRBV28|13
TGTGCCAGCAGCCGGAGGCCCCAAGAGACCCAGTACTTC
CASSRRPQETQYF
>-|TRBJ1-1|-|TRBV6-2/TRBV6-3|15
TGTGCCAGCAGTGACTTCCTGGGGAAACTCACTGAAGCTTTCTTT
CASSDFLGKLTEAFF
>once|TRBJ2-7|TRBD2|TRBV18|14
TGTGCCAGCTCACCAAGCGGGGAGGAAGGAGAGCAGTACTTC
CASSPSGEEGEQYF
>-|TRBJ2-5|-|TRBV6-5|14
TGTGCCAGCAGTTACTCTGGGGGAAGGGAGACCCAGTACTTC
CASSYSGGRETQYF
>-|TRBJ2-4|-|TRBV6-2/TRBV6-3|12
TGTGCCAGCAGTTACGTGACGGGTGTTCAGTACTTC
CASSYVTGVQYF
>-|TRBJ1-6|-|TRBV7-3|14
TGTGCCAGCAGCTTAATGCCGGGCAATTCACCCCTCCACTTT
CASSLMPGNSPLHF
>-|TRBJ2-2|TRBD1|TRBV19|16
TGTGCCAGTAGTACCCCGACAGGGACATCAACCGGGGAGCTGTTTTTT
CASSTPTGTSTGELFF
>-|TRBJ2-7|-|TRBV11-2|15
TGTGCCAGCAGTTCGTCCGGGACACTAACCTACGAGCAGTACTTC
CASSSSGTLTYEQYF
>once|TRBJ2-7|-|TRBV6-5|14
TGTGCCAGCAGTTACTCTCCAGGGACTGGCGAGCAGTACTTC
CASSYSPGTGEQYF
>-|TRBJ1-3|TRBD1|TRBV20-1|13
TGCAGTGCCAGTGGACAGGGAGGAAACACCATATATTTT
CSASGQGGNTIYF
>-|TRBJ1-1|-|TRBV4-2|11
TGTGCCAGCAGCCAAGAGGGTCCGGCTTTCTTT
CASSQEGPAFF
>-|TRBJ1-2|TRBD1|TRBV29-1|14
TGCAGCGTTGAACCTCGACAGGGGGCGCGAGGCTACACCTTC
CSVEPRQGARGYTF
>-|TRBJ1-1|-|TRBV7-2|15
TGTGCCAGCAGCTCCTCCCGGACCATGAACACTGAAGCTTTCTTT
CASSSSRTMNTEAFF
>-|TRBJ1-4|-|TRBV28|14
TGTGCCAGCAGTTCCCCGGGGGACGCGGAAAAACTGTTTTTT
CASSSPGDAEKLFF
>-|TRBJ1-6|TRBD1|TRBV12-5|13
TGTGCTAGTGGTTGGACAGGGGGTTCACCCCTCCACTTT
CASGWTGGSPLHF
>-|TRBJ2-7|-|TRBV6-5|14
TGTGCCAGCAGCCCCGTAGTCGGGGCGGGAGAGCAGTACTTC
CASSPVVGAGEQYF
>-|TRBJ1-5|-|TRBV2|10
TGTGCCAGCAGTGGGCAGTTAGTTCATTTT
CASSGQLVHF
>-|TRBJ1-1|-|TRBV11-3|15
TGTGCCAGCAGCTTACGGGGGGTGTCCCACACTGAAGCTTTCTTT
CASSLRGVSHTEAFF
>-|TRBJ1-1|TRBD1|TRBV7-2|17
TGTGCCAGCAGCTCCCTAGGGAAGGGGGCGATGAACACTGAAGCTTTCTTT
CASSSLGKGAMNTEAFF
>-|TRBJ1-2|-|TRBV28|17
TGTGCCAGCAGTTCCCCCGGGTCCAAACCTCTGAACTATGGCTACACCTTC
CASSSPGSKPLNYGYTF
>once|TRBJ1-5|TRBD1|TRBV18|14
TGTGCCAGCTCGGGACAGGGAGAAGGTCAGCCCCAGCATTTT
CASSGQGEGQPQHF
>-|TRBJ1-6|-|TRBV19|14
TGTGCCAGTAGTATCAAAGGGGGGAGTTCACCCCTCCACTTT
CASSIKGGSSPLHF
>-|TRBJ1-5|-|TRBV30|15
TGTGCCTGGAGTGTAGGTTCAAAGGGTAATCAGCCCCAGCATTTT
CAWSVGSKGNQPQHF
>-|TRBJ1-6|-|TRBV9|14
TGTGCCAGCAGTGCAGACAGGAATAATTCACCCCTCCACTTT
CASSADRNNSPLHF
>-|TRBJ2-7|-|TRBV28|12
TGTGCCAGCAGCATGTCCTCCTACGAGCAGTACTTC
CASSMSSYEQYF
>-|TRBJ2-7|-|TRBV27|13
TGTGCCAGCAGCCCCGACGGAGACTACGAGCAGTACTTC
CASSPDGDYEQYF
>-|TRBJ2-1|TRBD2|TRBV7-3|16
TGTGCCAGCAGCCCTAGGACTAGCGGGGGCCACAATGAGCAGTTCTTC
CASSPRTSGGHNEQFF
>-|TRBJ2-7|-|TRBV7-2|15
TGTGCCAGCAGCTGGGACTCAAGGAGCTCCTACGAGCAGTACTTC
CASSWDSRSSYEQYF
>-|TRBJ2-7|TRBD2|TRBV4-1|16
TGCGCCAGCAGCCAAGAGGTGGCTAGCGGAACCTACGAGCAGTACTTC
CASSQEVASGTYEQYF
>-|TRBJ1-1|TRBD1|TRBV18|15
TGTGCCAGCTCACCGCAAGGGACAGGGGACACTGAAGCTTTCTTT
CASSPQGTGDTEAFF